This T cell receptor (beta chain) was sequenced for a study of blood T cell repertoires in COVID-19. In the study overall: Donors in the United States, Italy and Spain gave samples during acute or convalescent COVID-19.

The CDR3 runs to 20 residues. CDR1 and CDR2 (germline): PRHDT, FYEKMQ (reference sequence). V gave up 4 bases and J gave up 0 bases, with 25 bases separating them. Profiled with immunoSEQ multiplex PCR; TCRdb holds only in-frame clones, not every one. In the table there are approximately 330,000 clones, around 92% of which are singletons. The specimen was PBMCs or T cells enriched from blood (not recorded which). The chain joins TRBV13 to TRBJ2-1; no definite D call. The clonotype originates from a woman in her 30s who had recovered from COVID-19. For the CDR3, the DNA is TGTGCCAGCAGCTCTCTCCTCGTTCAGGAAAGACCTGGCTCCTACAATGAGCAGTTCTTC. Translating it yields CASSSLLVQERPGSYNEQFF.